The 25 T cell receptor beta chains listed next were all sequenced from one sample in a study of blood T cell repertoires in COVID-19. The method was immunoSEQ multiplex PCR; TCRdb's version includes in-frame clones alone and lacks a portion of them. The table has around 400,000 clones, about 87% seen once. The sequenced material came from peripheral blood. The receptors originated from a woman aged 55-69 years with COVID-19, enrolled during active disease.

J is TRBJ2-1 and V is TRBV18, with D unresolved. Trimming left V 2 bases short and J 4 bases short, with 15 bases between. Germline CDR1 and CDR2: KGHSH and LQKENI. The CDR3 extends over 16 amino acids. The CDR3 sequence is CASSPSVGRQYNEQFF. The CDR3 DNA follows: TGTGCCAGCTCACCATCAGTGGGCCGCCAGTACAATGAGCAGTTCTTC.

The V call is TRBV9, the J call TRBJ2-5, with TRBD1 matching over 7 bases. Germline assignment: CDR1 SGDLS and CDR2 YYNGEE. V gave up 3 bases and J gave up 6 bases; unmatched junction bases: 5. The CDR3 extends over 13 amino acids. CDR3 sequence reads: CASSEGQIKTQYF. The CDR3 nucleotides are TGTGCCAGCAGCGAGGGACAGATAAAGACCCAGTACTTC.

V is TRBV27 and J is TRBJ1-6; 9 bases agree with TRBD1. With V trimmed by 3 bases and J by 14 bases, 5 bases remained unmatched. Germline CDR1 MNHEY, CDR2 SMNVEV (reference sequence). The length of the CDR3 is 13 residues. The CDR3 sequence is CASSFTGGASLHF. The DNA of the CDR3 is TGTGCCAGCAGTTTTACAGGGGGCGCGTCCCTCCACTTT.

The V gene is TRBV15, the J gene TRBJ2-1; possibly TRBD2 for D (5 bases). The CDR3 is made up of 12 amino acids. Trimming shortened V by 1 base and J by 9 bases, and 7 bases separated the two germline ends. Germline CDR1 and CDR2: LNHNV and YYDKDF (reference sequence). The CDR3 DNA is TGTGCCACCAGCAGAGCAGGAGGTGAGCAGTTCTTC. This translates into CATSRAGGEQFF. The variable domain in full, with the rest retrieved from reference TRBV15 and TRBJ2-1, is DAMVIQNPRYQVTQFGKPVTLSCSQTLNHNVMYWYQQKSSQAPKLLFHYYDKDFNNEADTPDNFQSRRPNTSFCFLDIRSPGLGDTAMYLCATSRAGGEQFFGPGTRLTVL.

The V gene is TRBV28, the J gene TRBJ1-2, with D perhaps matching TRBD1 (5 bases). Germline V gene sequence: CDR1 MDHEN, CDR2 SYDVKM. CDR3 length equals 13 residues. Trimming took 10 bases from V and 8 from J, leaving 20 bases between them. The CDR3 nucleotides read TGTGCCATCGCCCCCGACAGTCGGCGGGGCTACACCTTC. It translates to CAIAPDSRRGYTF.

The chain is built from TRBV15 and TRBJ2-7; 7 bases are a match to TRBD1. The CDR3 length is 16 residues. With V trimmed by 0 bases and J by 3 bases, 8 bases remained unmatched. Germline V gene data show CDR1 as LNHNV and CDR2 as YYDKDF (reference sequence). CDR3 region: CATSREGTAIFYEQYF. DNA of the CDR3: TGTGCCACCAGCAGAGAAGGGACAGCGATCTTCTACGAGCAGTACTTC.

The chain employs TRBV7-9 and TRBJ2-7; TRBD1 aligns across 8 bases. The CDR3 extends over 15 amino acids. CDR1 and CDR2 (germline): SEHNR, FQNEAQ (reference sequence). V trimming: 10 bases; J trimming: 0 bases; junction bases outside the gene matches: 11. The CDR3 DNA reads TGTGCCACCGACTTACGGACAGGGAGCTCCTACGAGCAGTACTTC. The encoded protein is CATDLRTGSSYEQYF.

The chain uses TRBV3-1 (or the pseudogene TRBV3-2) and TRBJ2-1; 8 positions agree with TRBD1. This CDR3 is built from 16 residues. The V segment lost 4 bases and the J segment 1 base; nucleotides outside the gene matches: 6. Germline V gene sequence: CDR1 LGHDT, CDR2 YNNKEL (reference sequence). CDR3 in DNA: TGTGCCAGCAGCCCCGGGACAGGTACATCCTACAATGAGCAGTTCTTC. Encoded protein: CASSPGTGTSYNEQFF.

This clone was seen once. CDR3 coding DNA: TGTGCCAGTAGTAAATACAGTTTCGTCCCTGAAGCTTTCTTT. This gives the protein CASSKYSFVPEAFF. The chain has TRBV19 and TRBJ1-1, with D uncertain. The V end was cut by 4 bases, the J end by 6 bases, with 15 bases between. This CDR3 is built from 14 residues. Germline CDR1 and CDR2: LNHDA and SQIVND (reference sequence).

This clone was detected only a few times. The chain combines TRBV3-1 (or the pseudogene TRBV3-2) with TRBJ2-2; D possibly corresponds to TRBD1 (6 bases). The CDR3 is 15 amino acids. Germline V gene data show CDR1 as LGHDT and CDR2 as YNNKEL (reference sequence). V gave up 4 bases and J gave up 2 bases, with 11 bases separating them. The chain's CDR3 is CASSRRTANTGELFF. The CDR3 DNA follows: TGTGCCAGCAGCCGACGGACAGCAAACACCGGGGAGCTGTTTTTT.

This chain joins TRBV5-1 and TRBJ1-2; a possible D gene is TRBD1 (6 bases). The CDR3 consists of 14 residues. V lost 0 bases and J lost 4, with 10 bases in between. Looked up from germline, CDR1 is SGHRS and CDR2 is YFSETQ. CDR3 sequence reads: CASSLGQAVYGYTF. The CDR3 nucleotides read TGCGCCAGCAGCTTGGGACAGGCGGTCTATGGCTACACCTTC.

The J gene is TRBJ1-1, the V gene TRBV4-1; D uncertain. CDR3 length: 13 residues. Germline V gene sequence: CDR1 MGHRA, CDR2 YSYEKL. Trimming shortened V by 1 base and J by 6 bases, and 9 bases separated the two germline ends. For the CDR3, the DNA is TGCGCCAGCAGCCAAGTACGGTTGTCTGAAGCTTTCTTT. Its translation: CASSQVRLSEAFF.

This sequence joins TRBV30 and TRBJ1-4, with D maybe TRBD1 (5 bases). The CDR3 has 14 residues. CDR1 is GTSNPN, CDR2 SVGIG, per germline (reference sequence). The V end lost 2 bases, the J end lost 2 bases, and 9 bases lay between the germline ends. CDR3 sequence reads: CAWSSGATNEKLFF. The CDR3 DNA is TGTGCCTGGAGTAGTGGGGCGACTAATGAAAAACTGTTTTTT.

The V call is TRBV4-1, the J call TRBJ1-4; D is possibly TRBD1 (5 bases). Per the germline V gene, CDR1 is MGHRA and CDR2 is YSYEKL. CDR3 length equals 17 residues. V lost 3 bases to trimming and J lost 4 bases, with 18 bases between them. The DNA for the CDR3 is TGCGCCAGCAGCCATCTCCTCCGCGGGGCGGGTAATGAAAAACTGTTTTTT. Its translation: CASSHLLRGAGNEKLFF.

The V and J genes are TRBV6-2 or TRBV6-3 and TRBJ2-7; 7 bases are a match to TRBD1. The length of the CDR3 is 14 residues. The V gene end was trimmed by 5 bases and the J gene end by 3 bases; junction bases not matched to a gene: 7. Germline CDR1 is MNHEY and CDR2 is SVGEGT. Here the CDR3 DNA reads TGTGCCAGCAGTCCCGACAGGGCCCTCTACGAGCAGTACTTC. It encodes CASSPDRALYEQYF.

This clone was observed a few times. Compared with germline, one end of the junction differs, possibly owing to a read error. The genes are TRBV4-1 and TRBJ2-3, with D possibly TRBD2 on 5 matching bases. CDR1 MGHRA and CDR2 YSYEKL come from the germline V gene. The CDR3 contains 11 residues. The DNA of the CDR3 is TGCGCCAGCAGCCAAGTTTGCCCTAGCCCTTTT. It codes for CASSQVCPSPF.

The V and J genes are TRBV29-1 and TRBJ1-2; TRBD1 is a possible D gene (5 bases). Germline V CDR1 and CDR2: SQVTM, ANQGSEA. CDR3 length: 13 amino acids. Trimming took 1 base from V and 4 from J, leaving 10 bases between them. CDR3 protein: CSVEVWQGYGYTF. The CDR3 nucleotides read TGCAGCGTTGAAGTGTGGCAGGGCTATGGCTACACCTTC.

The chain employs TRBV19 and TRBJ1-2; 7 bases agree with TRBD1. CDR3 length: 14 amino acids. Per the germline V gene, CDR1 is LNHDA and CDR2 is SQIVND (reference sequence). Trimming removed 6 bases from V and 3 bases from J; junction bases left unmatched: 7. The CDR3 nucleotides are TGTGCCAGTAGATCTGACAGGGCCGACTATGGCTACACCTTC. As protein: CASRSDRADYGYTF.

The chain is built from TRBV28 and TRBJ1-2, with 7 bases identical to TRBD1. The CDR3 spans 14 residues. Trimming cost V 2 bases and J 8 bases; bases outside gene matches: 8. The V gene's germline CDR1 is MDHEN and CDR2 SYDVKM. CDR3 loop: CASSLPTGVGGYTF. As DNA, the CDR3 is TGTGCCAGCAGTTTACCCACAGGGGTTGGAGGCTACACCTTC.

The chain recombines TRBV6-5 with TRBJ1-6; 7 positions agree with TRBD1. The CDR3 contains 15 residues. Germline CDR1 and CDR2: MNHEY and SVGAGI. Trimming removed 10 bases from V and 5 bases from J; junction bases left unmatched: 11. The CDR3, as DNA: TGTGCCACCTCCAGGGGGTCGGGTGATAATTCACCCCTCCACTTT. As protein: CATSRGSGDNSPLHF.

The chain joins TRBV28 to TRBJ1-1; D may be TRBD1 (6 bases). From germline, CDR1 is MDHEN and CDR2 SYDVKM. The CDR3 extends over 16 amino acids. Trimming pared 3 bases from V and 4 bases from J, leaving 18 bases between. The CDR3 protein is CASSFLWGGTATEAFF. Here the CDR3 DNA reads TGTGCCAGCAGTTTTCTCTGGGGGGGCACGGCCACTGAAGCTTTCTTT. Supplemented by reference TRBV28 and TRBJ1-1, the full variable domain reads DVKVTQSSRYLVKRTGEKVFLECVQDMDHENMFWYRQDPGLGLRLIYFSYDVKMKEKGDIPEGYSVSREKKERFSLILESASTNQTSMYLCASSFLWGGTATEAFFGQGTRLTVV.

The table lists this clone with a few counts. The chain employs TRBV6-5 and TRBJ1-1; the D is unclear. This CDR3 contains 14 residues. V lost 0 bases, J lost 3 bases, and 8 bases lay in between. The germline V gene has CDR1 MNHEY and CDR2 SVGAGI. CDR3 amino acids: CASSYSRGYTEAFF. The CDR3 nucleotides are TGTGCCAGCAGTTACTCACGAGGATACACTGAAGCTTTCTTT.

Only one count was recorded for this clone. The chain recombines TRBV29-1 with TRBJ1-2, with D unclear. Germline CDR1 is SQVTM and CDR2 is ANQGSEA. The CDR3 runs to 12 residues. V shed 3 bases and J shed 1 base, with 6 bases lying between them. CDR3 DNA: TGCAGCGTTGATAACAATAACTATGGCTACACCTTC. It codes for CSVDNNNYGYTF.

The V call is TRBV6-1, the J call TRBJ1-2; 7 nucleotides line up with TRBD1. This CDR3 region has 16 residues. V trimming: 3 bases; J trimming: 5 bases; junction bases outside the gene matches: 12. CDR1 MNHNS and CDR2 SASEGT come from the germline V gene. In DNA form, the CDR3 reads TGTGCCAGCAGTGATCCCCGGACAGGTTGGGGGTATGGCTACACCTTC. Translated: CASSDPRTGWGYGYTF.

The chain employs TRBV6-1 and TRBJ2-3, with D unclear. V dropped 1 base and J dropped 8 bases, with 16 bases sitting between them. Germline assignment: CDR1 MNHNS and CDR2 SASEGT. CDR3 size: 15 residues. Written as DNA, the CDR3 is TGTGCCAGCAGTGAAGAGATAACAACCGTTCGTACGCAGTATTTT. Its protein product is CASSEEITTVRTQYF.